Sequencing of this T cell receptor beta chain was carried out in a study of pediatric ulcerative colitis. Sequencing was performed with immunoSEQ multiplex PCR; in TCRdb, only in-frame clones are kept and a portion is missing. The sample includes about 5,800 clones, roughly 90% of them seen just once. Between the trimmed V and J ends, which lost 2 bases and 5 bases, there was a span of 7 bases. There are 13 residues in the CDR3. Per germline, CDR1 MNHNY and CDR2 SVGAGI (reference sequence). The V call is TRBV6-6, the J call TRBJ2-1; weak D call: TRBD1 (6 bases). The sample was blood. The sequence derives from a girl between 10 and 17 years old who was a control in a study of pediatric ulcerative colitis. CDR3 region: CASSYGGNNEQFF. The CDR3 DNA reads as TGTGCCAGCAGTTACGGGGGCAACAATGAGCAGTTCTTC.